The 16 T cell receptor beta chains listed next were all sequenced from one sample in a study of blood T cells in healthy people across ages. With a J-beta primer mix and a sample-barcoded 5' primer, a second PCR ran about 6 to 11 cycles. TCRdb analysed the 5' RACE reads with MiXCR anew, one entry per CDR3 protein. This sample carries approximately 730,000 distinct CDR3 sequences, roughly 45% of them seen once, and the ten largest clones take 20% to 25%. The source material was blood. The receptors shown here come from a woman aged 55-70 years in good health.

The rearrangement joins TRBV29-1 to TRBJ2-1; TRBD2 matches at 15 bases. Germline values: CDR1 SQVTM, CDR2 ANQGSEA. This CDR3 contains 15 residues. J was trimmed by 6 bases and V by 3 bases; bases with no gene match: 3. CDR3 sequence (DNA): TGCAGCGTTGATGGGGGACTAGCGGGAGGCAATGAGCAGTTCTTC. Its translation is CSVDGGLAGGNEQFF.

This chain links TRBV20-1 with TRBJ2-1; D is unclear. There are 11 residues in the CDR3. Germline V gives CDR1 DFQATT, CDR2 SNEGSKA (reference sequence). With 5 bases removed from V and 7 bases from J, the gap between germline ends came to 9 bases. In DNA, the CDR3 is TGCAGTGCTGCCAGTTGGAATGAGCAGTTCTTC. As protein: CSAASWNEQFF.

The V gene is TRBV9, the J gene TRBJ2-2; 8 positions agree with TRBD1. There are 14 residues in the CDR3. Germline-derived CDR1 and CDR2 are SGDLS and YYNGEE. The V gene end was trimmed by 2 bases and the J gene end by 7 bases; junction bases not matched to a gene: 4. The CDR3 bases are TGTGCCAGCAGCGTCGGGACAGGAGACGGGGAGCTGTTTTTT. Protein sequence: CASSVGTGDGELFF.

This clonotype turned up a few times. The chain carries TRBV12-3 or TRBV12-4 and TRBJ1-5, with unresolved D. This CDR3 spans 13 amino acids. Deletions cut 6 bases from V and 5 bases from J, with 11 bases between. The CDR3 spells CASSRRWDQPQHF. CDR3 DNA: TGTGCCAGCAGCCGAAGGTGGGATCAGCCCCAGCATTTT.

The genes are TRBV5-8 and TRBJ1-1; perhaps TRBD1 as D (5 bases). In germline, CDR1 is SGHTS, CDR2 YDEGEE. CDR3 length: 15 residues. Trimming took off 3 bases at V and 3 bases at J, with 15 bases between the two ends. The CDR3: CASSYGSTVHTEAFF. CDR3 bases: TGTGCCAGCAGCTACGGTTCGACAGTTCACACTGAAGCTTTCTTT.

There are a few counts of this clonotype. The CDR3 DNA follows: TGTGCCAGCAGTCGCATTTATAACAGGTATCTCATGGGCGAGCAGTACTTC. Its translation: CASSRIYNRYLMGEQYF. The V and J genes are TRBV28 and TRBJ2-7; perhaps TRBD1 as D (5 bases). The V end lost 5 bases, the J end lost 6 bases, and 26 bases lay between the germline ends. The CDR3 consists of 17 residues. Germline lookup yields CDR1 MDHEN and CDR2 SYDVKM. The full variable domain, its missing parts supplied by reference TRBV28 and TRBJ2-7, is DVKVTQSSRYLVKRTGEKVFLECVQDMDHENMFWYRQDPGLGLRLIYFSYDVKMKEKGDIPEGYSVSREKKERFSLILESASTNQTSMYLCASSRIYNRYLMGEQYFGPGTRLTVT.

The rearrangement uses TRBV20-1 and TRBJ2-3; D is perhaps TRBD1 or TRBD2 (5 bases each). Per the germline V gene, CDR1 is DFQATT and CDR2 is SNEGSKA (reference sequence). The CDR3 consists of 15 residues. Trimming stripped 3 bases from V and 2 bases from J, with 15 bases between. The CDR3 here is CSASRGGYNTDTQYF. The CDR3 bases are TGCAGTGCTAGTAGGGGCGGGTATAACACAGATACGCAGTATTTT.

As for this clonotype: A single base separates this from a much larger clone, so it may be a read error. The CDR3 nucleotides are TGTGCCAGCCGGACCGGAGGGATGAGCCCCTACGAGCAGTACTTC. It translates to CASRTGGMSPYEQYF. The rearrangement joins TRBV6-2 or TRBV6-3 to TRBJ2-7, with TRBD2 as a possible D gene (6 bases). This CDR3 is built from 15 residues. Trimming cost V 8 bases and J 2 bases, with 19 bases left between them. Germline assignment: CDR1 MNHEY and CDR2 SVGEGT.

V and J are TRBV4-3 and TRBJ2-1; TRBD2 agrees at 10 bases. Germline V gene lookup returns CDR1 LGHNA and CDR2 YSLEER. The CDR3 covers 17 residues. With 4 bases clipped from V and 6 bases from J, the junction kept 12 bases outside the gene matches. CDR3 residues: CASSRRGAGGPPNEQFF. CDR3 nucleotides: TGCGCCAGCAGCCGGAGAGGAGCGGGAGGGCCGCCCAATGAGCAGTTCTTC.

The rearrangement joins TRBV11-2 to TRBJ2-1; D is uncertain. Trimming shortened V by 5 bases and J by 8 bases, and 10 bases separated the two germline ends. Germline CDR1 reads SGHAT; CDR2 reads FQNNGV. This CDR3 comprises 12 residues. In DNA, the CDR3 is TGTGCCAGCAGCAACTTAGGGTATGAGCAGTTCTTC. This gives the protein CASSNLGYEQFF. The complete variable domain, with remaining parts taken from reference TRBV11-2 and TRBJ2-1, reads EAGVAQSPRYKIIEKRQSVAFWCNPISGHATLYWYQQILGQGPKLLIQFQNNGVVDDSQLPKDRFSAERLKGVDSTLKIQPAKLEDSAVYLCASSNLGYEQFFGPGTRLTVL.

The chain is built from TRBV30 and TRBJ1-1; D is unclear. The CDR3 runs to 13 residues. Trimming took off 1 base at V and 0 bases at J, with 6 bases between the two ends. Germline values: CDR1 GTSNPN, CDR2 SVGIG (reference sequence). CDR3 protein: CAWSGTVNTEAFF. CDR3 sequence (DNA): TGTGCCTGGAGTGGGACCGTGAACACTGAAGCTTTCTTT.

The gene calls are TRBV11-2 and TRBJ1-1; possibly TRBD1 for D (6 bases). The CDR3 runs to 15 residues. The germline V and J ends were trimmed by 1 base and 8 bases, with 17 bases remaining between them. Germline-derived CDR1 and CDR2 are SGHAT and FQNNGV. The CDR3 region is CASSLGVQGIVEAFF. The CDR3 DNA follows: TGTGCCAGCAGCTTAGGGGTCCAGGGGATAGTAGAAGCTTTCTTT.

V is TRBV12-3 or TRBV12-4 and J is TRBJ2-7; TRBD2 matches 7 bases. The CDR3 runs 18 residues. The V and J ends lost 2 bases and 3 bases, in that order; junction bases with no gene match: 16. The CDR3 DNA follows: TGTGCCAGCAGTTTAAAGGGACTACTCGGCACGATACTCTACGAGCAGTACTTC. Translated: CASSLKGLLGTILYEQYF.

The chain carries TRBV5-5 and TRBJ2-5, with 10 bases fitting TRBD1. Per the germline V gene, CDR1 is SGHKS and CDR2 is YYEKEE (reference sequence). This CDR3 is 14 amino acids long. The J segment lost 9 bases and the V segment lost 1 base, leaving 6 bases of the junction unmatched. The CDR3 loop reads CASSLYGTGEAQYF. CDR3 in DNA: TGTGCCAGCAGCTTGTATGGGACAGGGGAGGCCCAGTACTTC.

The chain employs TRBV7-9 and TRBJ1-2; 11 bases match TRBD1. CDR1 and CDR2 from the germline V gene are SEHNR and FQNEAQ (reference sequence). The CDR3 spans 15 residues. V trimming: 3 bases; J trimming: 7 bases; junction bases outside the gene matches: 7. The CDR3 here is CASSFDGTGGIGYTF. The CDR3 DNA sequence: TGTGCCAGCAGCTTCGATGGGACAGGGGGTATTGGCTACACCTTC.

This clonotype has only a few counts. This sequence joins TRBV29-1 and TRBJ2-5; D call uncertain. The V end was cut by 3 bases, the J end by 5 bases, with 7 bases between. The CDR3 is 11 residues long. Germline CDR1 is SQVTM and CDR2 is ANQGSEA. The CDR3 region is CSVDTVETQYF. The CDR3, as DNA: TGCAGCGTTGATACGGTGGAGACCCAGTACTTC.